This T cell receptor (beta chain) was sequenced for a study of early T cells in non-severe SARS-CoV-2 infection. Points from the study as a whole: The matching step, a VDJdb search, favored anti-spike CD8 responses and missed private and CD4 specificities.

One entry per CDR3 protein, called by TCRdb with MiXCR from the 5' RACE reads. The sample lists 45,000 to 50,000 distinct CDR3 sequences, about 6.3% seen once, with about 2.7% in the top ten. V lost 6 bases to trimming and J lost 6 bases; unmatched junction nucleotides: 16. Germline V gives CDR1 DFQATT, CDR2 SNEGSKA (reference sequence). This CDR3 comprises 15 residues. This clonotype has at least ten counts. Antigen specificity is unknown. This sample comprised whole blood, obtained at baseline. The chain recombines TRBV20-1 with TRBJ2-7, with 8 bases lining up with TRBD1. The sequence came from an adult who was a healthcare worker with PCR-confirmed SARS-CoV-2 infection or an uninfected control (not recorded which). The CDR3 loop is CSASLGAGGSSEQYF. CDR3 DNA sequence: TGCAGTGCCTCCTTAGGGGCAGGGGGCTCGTCCGAGCAGTACTTC.